The clone carrying this TCR beta chain has just a few counts. Next came a second PCR, run for about 7 to 12 cycles, which used a sample-barcoded 5' primer along with a J-beta primer mix. A single record per CDR3 protein comes from TCRdb applying MiXCR to the 5' RACE reads. The sample holds approximately 2,000,000 distinct CDR3 sequences; approximately 40% are singletons and the top ten take under 30%. This sample stems from a study of blood T cells in healthy people across ages. Per germline, CDR1 PRHDT and CDR2 FYEKMQ (reference sequence). The CDR3 covers 17 residues. The junction had 9 bases not matched to a gene; V was cut back by 0 bases and J by 4 bases.

The sequencing input was blood. The receptor's source is a human donor in good health. V is TRBV13 and J is TRBJ2-5, with 9 nucleotides matching TRBD2. CDR3 sequence reads: CASSLGPSGAMGETQYF. CDR3 bases: TGTGCCAGCAGCTTAGGCCCTAGCGGGGCTATGGGAGAGACCCAGTACTTC.